This entry lists 9 T cell receptor beta chains sequenced from one sample in a study of control samples from healthy donors and cancer patients. The method was immunoSEQ multiplex PCR; TCRdb's version includes in-frame clones alone and lacks a portion of them. Of 100,000 to 150,000 clones detected, approximately 93% appear once; the ten largest clones hold 7.8%. The source material was blood. Receptor source: a woman aged 18-29 years in good health.

The rearrangement links TRBV6-1 to TRBJ2-4, with unresolved D. The CDR3 runs to 15 residues. V lost 2 bases to trimming and J lost 3 bases, with 11 bases between them. CDR1 and CDR2 (germline): MNHNS, SASEGT. The CDR3 protein is CASSEYKSGKNIQYF. For the CDR3, the DNA is TGTGCCAGCAGTGAATACAAGTCTGGCAAAAACATTCAGTACTTC.

This chain links TRBV3-1 (or the pseudogene TRBV3-2) with TRBJ2-7; D gene uncertain. The germline V and J ends were trimmed by 3 bases and 4 bases, with 13 bases remaining between them. Germline values: CDR1 LGHDT, CDR2 YNNKEL (reference sequence). The CDR3 has 14 residues. CDR3 protein: CASSHSRHFYEQYF. CDR3 bases: TGTGCCAGCAGCCATTCCCGGCACTTTTACGAGCAGTACTTC.

The chain couples TRBV5-6 to TRBJ1-2; no firm D call. V was pared by 4 bases and J by 4 bases, with 8 bases between. The CDR3 totals 12 residues. The germline gives CDR1 SGHDT, CDR2 YYEEEE. CDR3 bases: TGTGCCAGCAGCCGCTGGGGCTATGGCTACACCTTC. Its translation is CASSRWGYGYTF.

This rearrangement joins TRBV10-3 to TRBJ2-7, with D possibly being TRBD2 (7 bases). Germline assignment: CDR1 ENHRY and CDR2 SYGVKD. The CDR3 extends over 18 amino acids. V lost 3 bases, J lost 2 bases, and 23 bases lay in between. CDR3 region: CAISDPGRGGLTTYEQYF. CDR3 sequence (DNA): TGTGCCATCAGTGACCCGGGAAGGGGGGGCCTAACCACCTACGAGCAGTACTTC.

The chain combines TRBV29-1 with TRBJ1-2; D is unresolved. Germline assignment: CDR1 SQVTM and CDR2 ANQGSEA. The CDR3 extends over 10 amino acids. Trimming cost V 5 bases and J 8 bases, with 9 bases left between them. For the CDR3, the DNA is TGCAGCGTTTTTCTAGACGGCTACACCTTC. The encoded protein is CSVFLDGYTF.

The V gene is TRBV29-1, the J gene TRBJ1-2; D may be TRBD1 (5 bases). The CDR3 is 21 amino acids. V lost 6 bases, J lost 4 bases, and 39 bases lay in between. Germline CDR1 SQVTM, CDR2 ANQGSEA. CDR3 nucleotide sequence: TGCAGCGTGCTTGACGGAACCAAGATCGGGACGCAAGACGAACTTCCCTATGGCTACACCTTC. Translation gives CSVLDGTKIGTQDELPYGYTF.

For the CDR3, the DNA is TGTGCCAGCTCACCCCGGGACGGAAGCTCTGGAAACACCATATATTTT. This encodes CASSPRDGSSGNTIYF. The J gene is TRBJ1-3, the V gene TRBV18; maybe TRBD1 (5 bases). The CDR3 has 16 residues. Trimming removed 3 bases from V and 0 bases from J, with 12 bases in between. Germline V CDR1 and CDR2: KGHSH, LQKENI.

The rearrangement joins TRBV28 to TRBJ1-3; weak D call: TRBD1 (5 bases). Per germline, CDR1 MDHEN and CDR2 SYDVKM. V lost 6 bases and J 4 bases, leaving 16 bases between the germline ends. The CDR3 contains 15 residues. In DNA, the CDR3 is TGTGCCAGCAGCCGCACCGGGACGGGCGGAAACACCATATATTTT. As protein: CASSRTGTGGNTIYF.

The chain carries TRBV18 and TRBJ2-3, with 9 nucleotides matching TRBD1. V trimming: 6 bases; J trimming: 0 bases; junction bases outside the gene matches: 7. Germline assignment: CDR1 KGHSH and CDR2 LQKENI. The CDR3 runs to 16 residues. In DNA, the CDR3 is TGTGCCAGCTCTTGGACAGGGGTGACTAGCACAGATACGCAGTATTTT. Encoded protein: CASSWTGVTSTDTQYF. Full variable domain (outside the CDR3, taken from reference TRBV18 and TRBJ2-3): NAGVMQNPRHLVRRRGQEARLRCSPMKGHSHVYWYRQLPEEGLKFMVYLQKENIIDESGMPKERFSAEFPKEGPSILRIQQVVRGDSAAYFCASSWTGVTSTDTQYFGPGTRLTVL.